This T cell receptor (beta chain) was recovered during a study of control samples from healthy donors and cancer patients. The length of the CDR3 is 19 residues. V lost 4 bases and J lost 0, with 22 bases in between. From germline, CDR1 is MNHNS and CDR2 SASEGT. The method was immunoSEQ multiplex PCR; TCRdb's version includes in-frame clones alone and lacks a portion of them. The sample holds 75,000 to 100,000 clones, about 90% seen once. The chain combines TRBV6-1 with TRBJ1-3; perhaps TRBD1 as D (5 bases). Material for sequencing was blood. The sequence was obtained from a man in his thirties or forties in good health. CDR3 region: CASSGPRWGGEPSGNTIYF. CDR3 DNA sequence: TGTGCCAGCAGTGGCCCAAGATGGGGCGGGGAACCCTCTGGAAACACCATATATTTT.